Following are 31 T cell receptor beta chains from one sample sequenced in a study of T cell repertoires in cytomegalovirus infection. Which antigens these TCRs recognize remains unknown. In TCRdb, the reads were re-called with MiXCR into one record per CDR3 protein. The sample lists around 540,000 distinct CDR3 sequences, 30% to 40% seen once, with 17% in the top ten. The starting material was cultured PBMCs, obtained from culture after CMV antigen stimulation. The receptor set was obtained from a human donor in good health (CMV status not recorded). Some clones in this sample may be carry-over from other donors' samples.

The rearrangement joins TRBV7-6 to TRBJ2-1; TRBD2 matches at 10 bases. The germline gives CDR1 SGHVS, CDR2 FNYEAQ. There are 16 residues in the CDR3. Trimming cost V 1 base and J 12 bases; bases outside gene matches: 12. The CDR3 is CASSLVQAGGADVQFF. In nucleotides, the CDR3 is TGTGCCAGCAGCTTAGTACAAGCGGGAGGGGCCGATGTGCAGTTCTTC.

V gene TRBV5-1 combines with J gene TRBJ1-1, with D uncertain. The V gene lost 6 bases and the J gene lost 0 bases, with 9 bases spanning the gap. This CDR3 is built from 13 residues. Looked up from germline, CDR1 is SGHRS and CDR2 is YFSETQ. The CDR3 loop reads CASTPNLNTEAFF. The CDR3, as DNA: TGCGCCAGCACCCCGAATTTGAACACTGAAGCTTTCTTT.

There are a few counts of this clonotype. The genes are TRBV11-1 and TRBJ2-3; TRBD1 might be the D (6 bases). Germline V gives CDR1 SGHAT, CDR2 FQDESV (reference sequence). The CDR3 runs 15 residues. Deletions cut 5 bases from V and 4 bases from J, with 16 bases between. CDR3 nucleotides: TGTGCCAGCAGCCCCCTGGGGGCAGGAGCAGATACGCAGTATTTT. As protein: CASSPLGAGADTQYF.

The sample holds a few counts of this clonotype. The chain is built from TRBV12-3 or TRBV12-4 and TRBJ2-1; 7 bases fit TRBD2. This CDR3 comprises 20 residues. V shed 6 bases, J shed 3 bases, and the junction held 23 bases outside the gene matches. The CDR3 nucleotides read TGTGCCAGCAGCCCAAGCGGGGTGCAACTTTGGCGCGCTGACTACAATGAGCAGTTCTTC. It is translated as CASSPSGVQLWRADYNEQFF.

There are a few counts of this clonotype. The rearrangement links TRBV7-9 to TRBJ2-3, with 9 positions matching TRBD2. The CDR3 runs to 12 residues. The V gene's germline CDR1 is SEHNR and CDR2 FQNEAQ (reference sequence). The V and J ends lost 8 bases and 6 bases, in that order; junction bases with no gene match: 3. CDR3 amino acids: CASERGADTQYF. CDR3 bases: TGTGCCAGCGAGCGGGGGGCGGATACGCAGTATTTT. The whole variable domain, remainder taken from reference TRBV7-9 and TRBJ2-3, is DTGVSQNPRHKITKRGQNVTFRCDPISEHNRLYWYRQTLGQGPEFLTYFQNEAQLEKSRLLSDRFSAERPKGSFSTLEIQRTEQGDSAMYLCASERGADTQYFGPGTRLTVL.

This chain links TRBV27 with TRBJ1-2; D not resolved. CDR1 is MNHEY, CDR2 SMNVEV, per germline (reference sequence). The CDR3 is 13 residues long. V was trimmed by 6 bases and J by 6 bases, leaving 14 bases between them. CDR3 sequence (DNA): TGTGCCAGCAGACAATGGGCCGGGAATGGCTACACCTTC. Translating gives CASRQWAGNGYTF.

The chain joins TRBV25-1 to TRBJ1-1, with D possibly TRBD1 on 5 matching bases. The germline V gene encodes CDR1 MGHDK and CDR2 SYGVNS. There are 15 residues in the CDR3. V was cut by 2 bases and J by 8 bases, with 18 bases left in between. For the CDR3, the DNA is TGTGCCAGCAGTGAAGACTGGGGCGCTTTGGGGGAAGCTTTCTTT. It specifies CASSEDWGALGEAFF. The variable domain in full, with the rest retrieved from reference TRBV25-1 and TRBJ1-1, is EADIYQTPRYLVIGTGKKITLECSQTMGHDKMYWYQQDPGMELHLIHYSYGVNSTEKGDLSSESTVSRIRTEHFPLTLESARPSHTSQYLCASSEDWGALGEAFFGQGTRLTVV.

This rearrangement joins TRBV7-2 to TRBJ2-2, with D possibly being TRBD1 (6 bases). Between the trimmed V and J ends, which lost 1 base and 4 bases, there was a span of 10 bases. From germline, CDR1 is SGHTA and CDR2 FQGNSA. There are 15 residues in the CDR3. CDR3 region: CASSLGGRVTGELFF. The CDR3 DNA reads as TGTGCCAGCAGCTTAGGGGGGCGTGTCACCGGGGAGCTGTTTTTT.

The gene calls are TRBV24-1 and TRBJ1-1; D is perhaps TRBD1 (5 bases). This CDR3 spans 15 amino acids. Germline V gives CDR1 KGHDR, CDR2 SFDVKD. The V gene lost 9 bases and the J gene lost 5 bases, with 21 bases spanning the gap. This CDR3 is CATVSAAGGWTEAFF. DNA of the CDR3: TGTGCCACCGTCAGTGCAGCCGGGGGGTGGACTGAAGCTTTCTTT.

The chain is built from TRBV6-6 and TRBJ1-5; 7 bases agree with TRBD1. V lost 6 bases, J lost 0 bases, and 14 bases stayed unmatched. The length of the CDR3 is 18 residues. Germline CDR1 MNHNY, CDR2 SVGAGI (reference sequence). The CDR3 nucleotides are TGTGCCAGCAGCGATCGAACCGGGACAGCAGTTAGCAATCAGCCCCAGCATTTT. As protein: CASSDRTGTAVSNQPQHF.

V usage is TRBV5-4 and J usage is TRBJ2-1; D ambiguous. Trimming removed 1 base from V and 3 bases from J, with 2 bases in between. The germline gives CDR1 SGHNT, CDR2 YYREEE (reference sequence). This CDR3 has 12 residues. CDR3 sequence reads: CASSLYYNEQFF. The CDR3 DNA reads TGTGCCAGCAGCTTGTACTACAATGAGCAGTTCTTC. Full variable domain (remainder filled in from reference TRBV5-4 and TRBJ2-1): ETGVTQSPTHLIKTRGQQVTLRCSSQSGHNTVSWYQQALGQGPQFIFQYYREEENGRGNFPPRFSGLQFPNYSSELNVNALELDDSALYLCASSLYYNEQFFGPGTRLTVL.

This clonotype occurred a few times. CDR3 in DNA: TGTGCCAGCCCCTCAGGAACGGGTGAGCAGTACTTC. As protein: CASPSGTGEQYF. The chain combines TRBV28 with TRBJ2-7; D is undetermined. There are 12 residues in the CDR3. Trimming left V 8 bases short and J 7 bases short, with 15 bases between. Germline values: CDR1 MDHEN, CDR2 SYDVKM.

The V call is TRBV27, the J call TRBJ2-3; 9 nucleotides agree with TRBD2. Trimming removed 4 bases from V and 5 bases from J; junction bases left unmatched: 10. This CDR3 contains 16 residues. The germline gives CDR1 MNHEY, CDR2 SMNVEV (reference sequence). CDR3 DNA: TGTGCCAGCAGTTCCCGGGCGGGAGGGCGTCAAGATACGCAGTATTTT. It is translated as CASSSRAGGRQDTQYF.

This clonotype has just a few counts. The rearrangement links TRBV5-1 to TRBJ2-5, with 8 bases that match TRBD1. CDR1 is SGHRS, CDR2 YFSETQ, per germline. The CDR3 length is 15 residues. V shed 0 bases and J 1 base; nucleotides not matched to a gene: 2. DNA of the CDR3: TGCGCCAGCAGCTTGGATGGACAGGGCCAAGAGACCCAGTACTTC. Encoded protein: CASSLDGQGQETQYF.

This rearrangement joins TRBV7-2 to TRBJ2-1; possibly TRBD2 for D (6 bases). Trimming pared 6 bases from V and 6 bases from J, leaving 12 bases between. CDR3 length equals 13 residues. CDR1 is SGHTA, CDR2 FQGNSA, per germline. CDR3 bases: TGTGCCAGCAGTCGGGACTTGGGCAATGAGCAGTTCTTC. This translates into CASSRDLGNEQFF.

This clonotype was counted between two and nine times. This chain uses TRBV20-1 with TRBJ1-1; D call uncertain. V lost 3 bases to trimming and J lost 2 bases, with 7 bases between them. The CDR3 spans 12 residues. In germline, CDR1 is DFQATT, CDR2 SNEGSKA (reference sequence). The CDR3 spells CSARTSNTEAFF. CDR3 in DNA: TGCAGTGCTAGGACCTCAAACACTGAAGCTTTCTTT.

The chain is built from TRBV29-1 and TRBJ2-3; either TRBD1 or TRBD2 may fit D (5 bases each). V lost 8 bases and J lost 2, with 14 bases in between. This CDR3 is 13 amino acids long. The germline V gene has CDR1 SQVTM and CDR2 ANQGSEA. DNA of the CDR3: TGCAGCTCGACCGGGACCCACACAGATACGCAGTATTTT. This translates into CSSTGTHTDTQYF.

The chain recombines TRBV6-1 with TRBJ2-7; 8 bases are a match to TRBD1. The CDR3 totals 12 residues. V shed 7 bases and J 5 bases; nucleotides not matched to a gene: 4. Germline V gene sequence: CDR1 MNHNS, CDR2 SASEGT. In DNA, the CDR3 is TGTGCCAGCAAGACAGGGGCCCACGAGCAGTACGTC. Amino acid sequence: CASKTGAHEQYV.

The chain combines TRBV2 with TRBJ2-2, with 11 positions matching TRBD1. V was clipped by 6 bases and J by 4 bases; unmatched bases: 7. Germline CDR1 and CDR2: SNHLY and FYNNEI. The CDR3 runs 16 residues. The CDR3 sequence: CASSPGQGAVTGELFF. The CDR3 DNA sequence: TGTGCCAGCAGCCCCGGACAGGGGGCGGTCACCGGGGAGCTGTTTTTT.

Concerning this clonotype: The junction differs from germline at one of its ends, possibly a read error. V gene TRBV6-8 combines with J gene TRBJ2-2; 7 bases fit TRBD2. Germline values: CDR1 MNHGY, CDR2 SAAAGT. The CDR3 has 16 amino acids. CDR3 amino acids: CAGSYGAGVNTGELFF. CDR3 DNA: TGTGCCGGCAGTTACGGTGCGGGAGTCAACACCGGGGAGCTGTTTTTT.

This chain links TRBV5-6 with TRBJ2-3; D gene unclear. Germline V gene data show CDR1 as SGHDT and CDR2 as YYEEEE. CDR3 length: 14 residues. Trimming shortened V by 1 base and J by 2 bases, and 8 bases separated the two germline ends. CDR3 in DNA: TGTGCCAGCAGCTTGCAGAGTTTCACAGATACGCAGTATTTT. Protein: CASSLQSFTDTQYF.

A word on this clonotype: A much larger clone differs by one base, so this may be a read error. The chain has TRBV5-6 and TRBJ1-6, with D perhaps matching TRBD1 (5 bases). Trimming took 2 bases from V and 7 from J, leaving 10 bases between them. The CDR3 has 14 amino acids. CDR1 and CDR2 (germline): SGHDT, YYEEEE. CDR3 in amino acids: CASSFGTDNSPLHF. In DNA, the CDR3 is TGTGCCAGCAGCTTCGGGACGGACAATTCACCCCTCCACTTT.

The chain carries TRBV24-1 and TRBJ1-5; perhaps TRBD1 as D (6 bases). Germline CDR1 and CDR2: KGHDR and SFDVKD. The V end was cut by 4 bases, the J end by 6 bases, with 12 bases between. The CDR3 extends over 14 amino acids. The CDR3 DNA reads as TGTGCCACCAGTGAAGGGGGGGGCGGTCAGCCCCAGCATTTT. Residues: CATSEGGGGQPQHF.

This clonotype has ten or more counts. The CDR3 spells CASSEAPGQGADTQYF. The CDR3 DNA follows: TGTGCCAGCAGTGAAGCCCCGGGACAGGGGGCAGATACGCAGTATTTT. The chain uses TRBV6-1 and TRBJ2-3; 11 bases agree with TRBD1. Germline trimming cut 0 bases from V and 4 bases from J; bases unmatched to any gene: 3. CDR3 size: 16 residues. Looked up from germline, CDR1 is MNHNS and CDR2 is SASEGT.

The V call is TRBV20-1, the J call TRBJ2-4, with D possibly being TRBD1 or TRBD2 (5 bases each). Germline CDR1 and CDR2: DFQATT and SNEGSKA (reference sequence). The CDR3 is made up of 17 amino acids. Trimming cost V 0 bases and J 0 bases, with 15 bases left between them. The CDR3 region is CSARDRDHSLAKNIQYF. CDR3 sequence (DNA): TGCAGTGCTAGAGATCGGGACCACTCACTAGCCAAAAACATTCAGTACTTC.

J is TRBJ2-1 and V is TRBV7-4, with a tentative D call TRBD1 (5 bases). V was cut by 5 bases and J by 3 bases, with 14 bases left in between. CDR1 and CDR2 (germline): SGHVT, SQSDAQ. The length of the CDR3 is 15 residues. CDR3 bases: TGTGCCAGCAGCCTCGTCCAGGGATACTACAATGAGCAGTTCTTC. Translating it yields CASSLVQGYYNEQFF.

The genes are TRBV12-5 and TRBJ1-5; D is perhaps TRBD1 (5 bases). Per the germline V gene, CDR1 is LGHNT and CDR2 is FRNRAP. The CDR3 is 15 residues long. Between the trimmed V and J ends, which lost 7 bases and 2 bases, there was a span of 15 bases. The CDR3 is CASAPDGGGNQPQHF. The CDR3 coding sequence is TGTGCTAGTGCCCCGGACGGAGGGGGCAATCAGCCCCAGCATTTT.

This clonotype was found a few times. This chain uses TRBV4-1 with TRBJ2-2, with D maybe TRBD1 (5 bases). The ends were cut back, 0 bases at V and 6 bases at J, with 5 bases in the middle. CDR1 is MGHRA and CDR2 is YSYEKL in the germline V gene. This CDR3 comprises 13 residues. This chain's CDR3 is CASSQDRAGELFF. CDR3 sequence (DNA): TGCGCCAGCAGCCAAGACAGGGCCGGGGAGCTGTTTTTT.

This chain links TRBV2 with TRBJ2-7; D is perhaps TRBD1 or TRBD2 (8 bases each). Trimming shortened V by 5 bases and J by 4 bases, and 18 bases separated the two germline ends. The CDR3 runs to 15 residues. In germline, CDR1 is SNHLY, CDR2 FYNNEI. The CDR3 here is CASSPGGQGAYEQYV. The CDR3 bases are TGTGCCAGCAGTCCGGGGGGGCAGGGGGCTTACGAGCAGTACGTC.

The chain combines TRBV6-2 or TRBV6-3 with TRBJ2-7; 9 bases are shared with TRBD2. The V gene end was trimmed by 4 bases and the J gene end by 2 bases; junction bases not matched to a gene: 12. The CDR3 length is 17 residues. In germline, CDR1 is MNHEY, CDR2 SVGEGT. CDR3: CASSFPTSGLVAYEQYF. The DNA of the CDR3 is TGTGCCAGCAGTTTCCCGACTAGCGGCCTGGTGGCCTACGAGCAGTACTTC.

In its sample, this clonotype was seen a few times. CDR3 protein: CASSGIGAKNIQYF. In DNA form, the CDR3 reads TGTGCCAGTAGTGGCATAGGAGCCAAAAACATTCAGTACTTC. The rearrangement joins TRBV19 to TRBJ2-4; D unclear. V gave up 5 bases and J gave up 0 bases, with 8 bases separating them. This CDR3 has 14 residues. Germline lookup yields CDR1 LNHDA and CDR2 SQIVND (reference sequence).